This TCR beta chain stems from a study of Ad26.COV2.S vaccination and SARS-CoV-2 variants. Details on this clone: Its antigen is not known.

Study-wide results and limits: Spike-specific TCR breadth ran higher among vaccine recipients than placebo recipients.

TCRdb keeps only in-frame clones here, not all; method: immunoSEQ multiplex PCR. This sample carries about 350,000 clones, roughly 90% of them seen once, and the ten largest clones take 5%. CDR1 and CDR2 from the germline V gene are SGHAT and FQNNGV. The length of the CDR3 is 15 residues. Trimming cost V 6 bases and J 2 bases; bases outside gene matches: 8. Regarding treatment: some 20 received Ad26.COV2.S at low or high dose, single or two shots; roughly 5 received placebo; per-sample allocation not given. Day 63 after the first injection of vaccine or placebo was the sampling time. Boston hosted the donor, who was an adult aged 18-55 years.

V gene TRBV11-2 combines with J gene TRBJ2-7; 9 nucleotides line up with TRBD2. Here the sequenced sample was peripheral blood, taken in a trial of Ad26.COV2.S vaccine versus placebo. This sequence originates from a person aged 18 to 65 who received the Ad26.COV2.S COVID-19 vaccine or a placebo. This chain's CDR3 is CASRALAGDAYEQYF. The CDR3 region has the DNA TGTGCCAGCAGAGCACTAGCGGGCGATGCCTACGAGCAGTACTTC.